This TCR beta chain originates from a study of blood T cell repertoires in COVID-19. Study in general: From T cells, B-cell-depleted T cells, or PBMCs came the material, which was cDNA or gDNA.

Only in-frame clones appear in the TCRdb table, and some are missing; sequencing was by immunoSEQ multiplex PCR. The sample lists tens of thousands of clones, about 87% seen once, with more than 15% in the top ten. V shed 0 bases, J shed 4 bases, and the junction held 9 bases outside the gene matches. Germline V gene lookup returns CDR1 LGHNA and CDR2 YNFKEQ. This CDR3 is 17 amino acids long. Sequencing was performed on peripheral blood. The clonotype originates from a man between 70 and 80 years old with active COVID-19. The J gene is TRBJ1-1, the V gene TRBV4-2; TRBD1 matches at 9 bases. Written as DNA, the CDR3 is TGTGCCAGCAGCCAAGATTCGGGACAGGGATCGGCCACTGAAGCTTTCTTT. Amino acid sequence: CASSQDSGQGSATEAFF.